The clone carrying this T cell receptor beta chain was detected a few times. Its target is not known. Profiling relied on immunoSEQ multiplex PCR, and the TCRdb table lists in-frame clones only, not all of them. Of about 82,000 clones in the sample, over 80% were seen once. Single viable CD3+CD4+CD8-CD45RO+ cells were sorted as the memory CD4+ T cells. Serostatus was set by detecting CMV pp150, pp28, p38, p52 IgG. Positive selection with CD4 microbeads enriched total CD4+ T cells. Germline V gene data show CDR1 as MNHNS and CDR2 as SASEGT. Unmatched junction bases numbered 8, after V lost 3 bases and J lost 7 bases. This CDR3 has 14 residues. The data are from a study of memory CD4+ T cells and cytomegalovirus serostatus. Study summary: This sample comes from healthy Belgian adults, under 10 CMV seropositive, some 22 seronegative.

General study findings and limits: Each of 55 to 80 CMV-associated TCRbeta sequences occurred in one to five individuals.

This receptor was obtained from an adult in good health and CMV-seronegative. The specimen sequenced was memory CD4+ T cells from blood. The chain carries TRBV6-1 and TRBJ1-1, with TRBD1 identical over 7 bases. The CDR3 here is CASSEYRGRDEAFF. The CDR3 bases are TGTGCCAGCAGTGAGTACAGGGGTCGTGATGAAGCTTTCTTT.